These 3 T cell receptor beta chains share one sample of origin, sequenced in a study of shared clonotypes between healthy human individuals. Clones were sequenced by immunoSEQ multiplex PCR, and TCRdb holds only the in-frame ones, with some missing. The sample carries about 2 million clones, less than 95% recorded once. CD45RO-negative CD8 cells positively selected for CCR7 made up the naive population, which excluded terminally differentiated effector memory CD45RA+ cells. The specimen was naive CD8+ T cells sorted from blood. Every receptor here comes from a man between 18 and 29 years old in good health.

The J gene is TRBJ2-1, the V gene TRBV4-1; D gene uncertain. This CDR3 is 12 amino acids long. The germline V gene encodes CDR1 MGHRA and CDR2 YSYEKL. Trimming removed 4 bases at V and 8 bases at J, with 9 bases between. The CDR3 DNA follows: TGCGCCAGCAGCCTCGTGATGGATGAGCAGTTCTTC. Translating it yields CASSLVMDEQFF.

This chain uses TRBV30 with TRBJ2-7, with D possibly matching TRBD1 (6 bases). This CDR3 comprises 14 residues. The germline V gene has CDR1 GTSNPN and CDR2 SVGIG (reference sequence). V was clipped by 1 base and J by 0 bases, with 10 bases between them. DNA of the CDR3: TGTGCCTGGAGTGCCCGGGACATCTCCTACGAGCAGTACTTC. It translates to CAWSARDISYEQYF.

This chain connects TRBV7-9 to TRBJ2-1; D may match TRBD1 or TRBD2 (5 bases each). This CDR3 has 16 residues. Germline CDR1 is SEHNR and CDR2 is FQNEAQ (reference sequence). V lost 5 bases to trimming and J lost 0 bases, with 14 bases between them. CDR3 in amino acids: CASSPRDGASYNEQFF. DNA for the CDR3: TGTGCCAGCAGCCCCCGGGACGGGGCCTCCTACAATGAGCAGTTCTTC.